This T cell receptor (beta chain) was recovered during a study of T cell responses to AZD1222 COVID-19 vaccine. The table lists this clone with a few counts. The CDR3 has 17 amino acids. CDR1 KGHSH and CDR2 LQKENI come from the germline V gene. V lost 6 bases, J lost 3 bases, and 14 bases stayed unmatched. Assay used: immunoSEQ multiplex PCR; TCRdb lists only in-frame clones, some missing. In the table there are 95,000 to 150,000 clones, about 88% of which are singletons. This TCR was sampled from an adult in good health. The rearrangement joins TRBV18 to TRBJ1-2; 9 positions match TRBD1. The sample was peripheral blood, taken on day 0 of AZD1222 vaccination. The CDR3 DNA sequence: TGTGCCAGCTCTCCATCCCCGGGACAGGGATTTTACTATGGCTACACCTTC. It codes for CASSPSPGQGFYYGYTF.